A selection of T cell receptor beta chains follows, all from one sample in a study of shared clonotypes between healthy human individuals. Method: immunoSEQ multiplex PCR; TCRdb's copy keeps in-frame clones and lacks some. Of about 2.1 million clones in the sample, more than 85% were seen once. Sequenced sample: naive CD8+ T cells from PBMCs. Receptors originate from a man younger than 30 in good health. Some clones in this sample may be carry-over from other donors' samples. The conserved cysteine and the conserved F or W are not part of the CDR3 here. Fields, in order: CDR3 protein, V gene, CDR3 length, J gene, clone size. Size is stated for part of the rows, as once, few or many counts, or as a class when the clone is expanded.

ASSATGVWTSSSGNTIY,TRBV21-1,17,TRBJ1-3,.
ASSPTSGRSHEQF,TRBV5-6,13,TRBJ2-1,.
ASSPGTGAQYEQY,TRBV4-3,13,TRBJ2-7,.
ASSPDRGDEQF,TRBV18,11,TRBJ2-1,.
ASSQEAWTEAF,TRBV4-1,11,TRBJ1-1,.
ASTQGEGSGEQF,TRBV28,12,TRBJ2-1,.
ASSTLKIGGITNTGELF,TRBV5-1,17,TRBJ2-2,.
ASSWTGANIQY,TRBV27,11,TRBJ2-4,.
ASSLRQGRGYT,TRBV27,11,TRBJ1-2,.
ASRKQTFTSYEQY,TRBV28,13,TRBJ2-7,.
ASTDRAAEAF,TRBV2,10,TRBJ1-1,few
ASSLLTGSSYEQY,TRBV7-9,13,TRBJ2-7,.
ASSVRVAGDTGELF,TRBV9,14,TRBJ2-2,.
ASSQTGTKFYEQY,TRBV4-1,13,TRBJ2-7,.
ASSTQPQY,TRBV7-9,8,TRBJ2-5,.
AWSLGSSGNTIY,TRBV30,12,TRBJ1-3,.
ASSAPGTRSYNEQF,TRBV9,14,TRBJ2-1,.
ASSSIEGQETTCTEAF,TRBV6-9,16,TRBJ1-1,.
ASSWGLDRFYSETQY,TRBV5-1,15,TRBJ2-5,.
ATSRDGQGVDEQY,TRBV15,13,TRBJ2-7,once
ASSLPGATYEQY,TRBV5-4,12,TRBJ2-7,.
ASTWGDEQF,TRBV7-6,9,TRBJ2-1,.
ASRQGEGDTEAF,TRBV19,12,TRBJ1-1,few
ASSSRTVKNIQY,TRBV11-1,12,TRBJ2-4,.
ASSLSLTGDEDTQY,TRBV5-4,14,TRBJ2-3,.
AISESIRKALPSYT,TRBV10-3,14,TRBJ1-2,.
ASSQDRVAGYEQY,TRBV4-1,13,TRBJ2-7,once
ASSYDRDSLH,TRBV6-5,10,TRBJ1-6,.
AWSPQGVAEAF,TRBV30,11,TRBJ1-1,.
AAATNYGYT,TRBV19,9,TRBJ1-2,few
ASSSGQGNEQF,TRBV9,11,TRBJ2-1,.
ASRDSGRLTYEQY,TRBV14,13,TRBJ2-7,.
ASSLAPGNEQY,TRBV7-8,11,TRBJ2-7,.
ASSQGTTNTDTQY,TRBV4-3,13,TRBJ2-3,.
ASSVGQGPDEQY,TRBV5-6,12,.,.
ASSPRTADEQY,TRBV4-1,11,TRBJ2-7,.
SAWGGESPEAF,TRBV29-1,11,TRBJ1-1,.
ASTPDSYGYT,TRBV19,10,TRBJ1-2,.
ASRPTGMRETQY,TRBV28,12,TRBJ2-5,.
ASSLGTGGGNEQF,TRBV27,13,TRBJ2-1,.
ASRAPPTSNEQF,TRBV7-9,12,TRBJ2-1,.
ASSAGTEAF,TRBV10-1,9,TRBJ1-1,once
AISEGGVPYEQY,TRBV10-3,12,TRBJ2-7,.
ASSQGLAPYEQY,TRBV4-2,12,TRBJ2-7,.
ATSSRAGMNTEAF,TRBV15,13,TRBJ1-1,.
ASSVEGQPANYGYT,TRBV9,14,TRBJ1-2,.
ASSILAGEGSYEQY,TRBV11-1,14,TRBJ2-7,.
ASSSGVGYEQY,TRBV7-8,11,TRBJ2-7,.